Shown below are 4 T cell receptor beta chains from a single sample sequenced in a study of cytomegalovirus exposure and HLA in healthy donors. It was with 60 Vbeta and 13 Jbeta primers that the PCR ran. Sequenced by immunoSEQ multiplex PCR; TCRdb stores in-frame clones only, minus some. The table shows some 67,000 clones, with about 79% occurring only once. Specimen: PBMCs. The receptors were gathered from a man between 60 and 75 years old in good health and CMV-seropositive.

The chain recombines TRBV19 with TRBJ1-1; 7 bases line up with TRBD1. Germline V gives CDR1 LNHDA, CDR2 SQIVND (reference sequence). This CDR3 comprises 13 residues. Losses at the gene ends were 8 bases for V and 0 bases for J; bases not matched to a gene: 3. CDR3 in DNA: TGTGCCAGTTCGACAGGGCTGAACACTGAAGCTTTCTTT. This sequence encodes CASSTGLNTEAFF.

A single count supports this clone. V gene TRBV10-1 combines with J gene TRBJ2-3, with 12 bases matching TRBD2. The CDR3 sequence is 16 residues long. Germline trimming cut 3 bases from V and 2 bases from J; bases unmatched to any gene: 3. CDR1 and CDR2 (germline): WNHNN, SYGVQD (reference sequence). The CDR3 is CASSESSGRATDTQYF. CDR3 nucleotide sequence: TGCGCCAGCAGTGAATCTAGCGGGAGGGCCACAGATACGCAGTATTTT.

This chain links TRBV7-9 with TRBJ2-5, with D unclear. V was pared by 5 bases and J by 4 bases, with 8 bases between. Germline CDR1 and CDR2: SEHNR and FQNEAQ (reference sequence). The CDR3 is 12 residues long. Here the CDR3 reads CASSDQRETQYF. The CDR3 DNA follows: TGTGCCAGCAGCGATCAGCGAGAGACCCAGTACTTC.

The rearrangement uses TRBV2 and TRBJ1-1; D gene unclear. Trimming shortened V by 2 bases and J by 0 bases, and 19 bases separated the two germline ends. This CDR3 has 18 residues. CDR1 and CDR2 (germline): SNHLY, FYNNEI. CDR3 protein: CASSERGQTRFMNTEAFF. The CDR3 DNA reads TGTGCCAGCAGTGAAAGAGGGCAGACCCGCTTCATGAACACTGAAGCTTTCTTT.